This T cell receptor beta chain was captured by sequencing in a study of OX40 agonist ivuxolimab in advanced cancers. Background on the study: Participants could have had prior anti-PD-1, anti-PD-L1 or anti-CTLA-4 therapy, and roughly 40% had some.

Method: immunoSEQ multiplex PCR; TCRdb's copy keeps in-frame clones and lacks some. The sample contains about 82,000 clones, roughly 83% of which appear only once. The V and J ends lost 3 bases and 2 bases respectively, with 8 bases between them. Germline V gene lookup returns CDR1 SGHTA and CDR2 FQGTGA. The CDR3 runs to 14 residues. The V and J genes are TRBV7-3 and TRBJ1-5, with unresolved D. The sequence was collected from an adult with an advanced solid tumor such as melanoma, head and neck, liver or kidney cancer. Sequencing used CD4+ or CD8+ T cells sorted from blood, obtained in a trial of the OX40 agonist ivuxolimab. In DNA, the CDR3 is TGTGCCAGCAGCTTCGACGGCGGCAATCAGCCCCAGCATTTT. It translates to CASSFDGGNQPQHF.